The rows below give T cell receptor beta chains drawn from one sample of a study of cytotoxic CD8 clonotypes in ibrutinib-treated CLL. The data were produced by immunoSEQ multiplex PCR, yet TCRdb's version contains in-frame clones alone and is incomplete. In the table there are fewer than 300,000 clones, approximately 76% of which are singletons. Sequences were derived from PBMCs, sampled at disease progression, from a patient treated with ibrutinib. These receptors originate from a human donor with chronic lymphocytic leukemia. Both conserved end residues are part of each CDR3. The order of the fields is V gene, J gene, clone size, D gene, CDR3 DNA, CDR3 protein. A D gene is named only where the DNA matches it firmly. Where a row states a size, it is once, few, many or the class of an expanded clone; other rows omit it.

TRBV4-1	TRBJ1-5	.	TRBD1	TGCGCCAGCAGCCAGCACACCCGGACAGGGGGGAGGAGCAATCAGCCCCAGCATTTT	CASSQHTRTGGRSNQPQHF
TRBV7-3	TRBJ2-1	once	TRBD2	TGTGCCAGCAGCTCTGCGCACGGACTAGCTCTCAATGAGCAGTTCTTC	CASSSAHGLALNEQFF
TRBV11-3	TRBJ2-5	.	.	TGTGCCAGCAGCTTATCCGGGCTCGGGGAGACCCAGTACTTC	CASSLSGLGETQYF
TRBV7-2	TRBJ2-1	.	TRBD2	TGTGCCAGCAGCTTACTACTAGCGGGGGCTCACAATGAGCAGTTCTTC	CASSLLLAGAHNEQFF
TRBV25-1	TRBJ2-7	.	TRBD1	TGTGCCAGCTGGGGACAGGACTACGAGCAGTACTTC	CASWGQDYEQYF
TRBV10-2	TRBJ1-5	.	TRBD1	TGCGCCAGCAGGGGGACAGGGGGCGATCAGCCCCAGCATTTT	CASRGTGGDQPQHF
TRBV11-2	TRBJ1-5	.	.	TGTGCCAGCAGCCTGACAGGCAATCAGCCCCAGCATTTT	CASSLTGNQPQHF
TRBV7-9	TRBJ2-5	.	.	TGTGCCAGCAGCCTACCACTCCAAGAGACCCAGTACTTC	CASSLPLQETQYF
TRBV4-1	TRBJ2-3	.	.	TGCGCCAGCAGCCTTCCTCGGAGGACAGCCCCAGATACGCAGTATTTT	CASSLPRRTAPDTQYF
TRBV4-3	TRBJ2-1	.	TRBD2	TGCGCCAGCAGCCAAGTTCTAGCGGGAAGGGTTAACAATGAGCAGTTCTTC	CASSQVLAGRVNNEQFF
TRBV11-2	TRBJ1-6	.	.	TGTGCCAGCAGCTTGCAGACAGTCTATAATTCACCCCTCCACTTT	CASSLQTVYNSPLHF
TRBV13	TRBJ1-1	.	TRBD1	TGTGCCAGCAGCCCGACAGGGTTTCAGGTGAACACTGAAGCTTTCTTT	CASSPTGFQVNTEAFF
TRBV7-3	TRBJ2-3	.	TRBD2	TGTGCCAGCAGCTCGACTAGCGGGAGGACAGATACGCAGTATTTT	CASSSTSGRTDTQYF
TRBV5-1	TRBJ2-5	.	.	TGCGCCAGCAGTTTCGACGTACAAGAGACCCAGTACTTC	CASSFDVQETQYF
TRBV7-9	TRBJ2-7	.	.	TGTGCCAGCAGCTTAGCCGGGACAACCTACGAGCAGTACTTC	CASSLAGTTYEQYF
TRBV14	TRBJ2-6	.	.	TGTGCCAGCAGCCAAGATGTCGTGCACTCTGGGGCCAACGTCCTGACTTTC	CASSQDVVHSGANVLTF
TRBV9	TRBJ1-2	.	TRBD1	TGTGCCAGCAGCCCTACAGGGGGCAGCTATGGCTACACCTTC	CASSPTGGSYGYTF
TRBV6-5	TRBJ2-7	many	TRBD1	TGTGCCAGCAGAAACAGGGGGACCTACGAGCAGTACTTC	CASRNRGTYEQYF
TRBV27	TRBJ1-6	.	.	TGTGCCAGCAGTTTACGGGTTAGCTATAATTCACCCCTCCACTTT	CASSLRVSYNSPLHF